This TCR beta chain was recovered during a study of T-cell reconstitution after alpha-beta-depleted transplantation in children. Construction of the TCRbeta library involved unique molecular identifiers. One entry per CDR3 protein, called by TCRdb with MiXCR from the PCR reads. The sample records 500,000 or so distinct CDR3 sequences, about 10% being singletons. Here the sequenced sample was PBMCs, mostly from graft donor cells, taken 180 days after TCRalphabeta/CD19-depleted stem cell transplant. The TCR comes from a female patient aged 2-9 years who had a stem cell transplant for aplastic anemia, so the T cells may come from the graft donor.

The CDR3 nucleotides read TGTGCCAGCAGCTTCATGGGATTGTCGACTAATGAAAAACTGTTTTTT. This codes for CASSFMGLSTNEKLFF. This sequence joins TRBV7-2 and TRBJ1-4, with D hard to call. CDR3 size: 16 residues. Germline V gene data show CDR1 as SGHTA and CDR2 as FQGNSA. V was cut by 3 bases and J by 2 bases, with 13 bases left in between.